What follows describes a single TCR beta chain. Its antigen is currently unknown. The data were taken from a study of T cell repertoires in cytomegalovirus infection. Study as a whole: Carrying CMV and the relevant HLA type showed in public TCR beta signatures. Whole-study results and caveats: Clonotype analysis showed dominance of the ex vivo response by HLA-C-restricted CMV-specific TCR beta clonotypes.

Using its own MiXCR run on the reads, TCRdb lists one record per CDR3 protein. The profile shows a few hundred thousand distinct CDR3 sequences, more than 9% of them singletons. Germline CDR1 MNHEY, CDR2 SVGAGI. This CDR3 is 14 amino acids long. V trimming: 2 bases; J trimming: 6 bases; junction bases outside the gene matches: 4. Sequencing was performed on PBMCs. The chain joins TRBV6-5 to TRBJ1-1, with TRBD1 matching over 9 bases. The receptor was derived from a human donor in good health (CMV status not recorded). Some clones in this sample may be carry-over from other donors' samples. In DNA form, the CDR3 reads TGTGCCAGCAGTTACGACAGGGGGTTTTCTGAAGCTTTCTTT. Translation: CASSYDRGFSEAFF.